These 30 T cell receptor beta chains originate from one sample sequenced in a study of blood T cell repertoires in COVID-19 (dated by TCRdb to about 2020). Library generation was performed with the immunoSEQ multiplex PCR assay. The table comes from immuneACCESS by way of TCRdb, which keeps in-frame sequences with V and J called. Part of the clones is missing from these tables; in studies checked, under half for an unresolved V gene and the rest for unknown reasons. A total of approximately 200,000 clones appear in this sample, about 83% of them only once. Together, the top ten hold 7% to 10% of the sample. The sequenced sample was PBMCs or T cells enriched from blood (not recorded which). The receptors here all came from a woman aged 25 to 39 who had recovered from COVID-19.

CDR3 in amino acids: CASRGTSSFRTEAFF. The CDR3 DNA sequence: TGTGCCAGCAGGGGGACATCCTCCTTCCGGACTGAAGCTTTCTTT. The chain joins TRBV6-5 to TRBJ1-1; weak D call: TRBD1 (6 bases). This CDR3 comprises 15 residues. Looked up from germline, CDR1 is MNHEY and CDR2 is SVGAGI. Trimming cost V 6 bases and J 5 bases, with 19 bases left between them.

Only one count was recorded for this clone. The chain links TRBV5-1 to TRBJ2-5; TRBD2 aligns across 12 bases. CDR1 and CDR2 (germline): SGHRS, YFSETQ. CDR3 length: 16 amino acids. V gave up 4 bases and J gave up 5 bases; unmatched junction bases: 9. The CDR3 bases are TGCGCCAGCAGCACCCTAGCGGGAGGGTTTGGGGAGACCCAGTACTTC. This codes for CASSTLAGGFGETQYF.

The chain employs TRBV18 and TRBJ2-2; D is uncertain. Germline loops: CDR1 KGHSH, CDR2 LQKENI. CDR3 length equals 15 residues. V lost 6 bases, J lost 5 bases, and 16 bases lay in between. Written as DNA, the CDR3 is TGTGCCAGCTCCCTAGAGATGCTTCGGACCGGGGAGCTGTTTTTT. This encodes CASSLEMLRTGELFF.

This rearrangement joins TRBV10-1 to TRBJ2-7; 12 bases fit TRBD2. V lost 0 bases to trimming and J lost 6 bases; unmatched junction nucleotides: 3. This CDR3 spans 15 amino acids. Germline V gene lookup returns CDR1 WNHNN and CDR2 SYGVQD (reference sequence). In DNA, the CDR3 is TGCGCCAGCAGTGAGTCGGTACTAGCGGGGGGCGAGCAGTACTTC. It codes for CASSESVLAGGEQYF.

The chain employs TRBV9 and TRBJ2-7; 9 bases are shared with TRBD1. The CDR3 consists of 15 residues. The V gene end was trimmed by 0 bases and the J gene end by 4 bases; junction bases not matched to a gene: 5. From germline, CDR1 is SGDLS and CDR2 YYNGEE. The CDR3 DNA is TGTGCCAGCAGCGTAGGGACAGGGGTAGGGTACGAGCAGTACTTC. Its translation is CASSVGTGVGYEQYF.

The chain has TRBV7-9 and TRBJ1-1; D is unclear. With 5 bases removed from V and 3 bases from J, the gap between germline ends came to 16 bases. Germline V CDR1 and CDR2: SEHNR, FQNEAQ (reference sequence). The CDR3 spans 15 residues. The CDR3 DNA is TGTGCCAGCAGCCCCTCCGCCCTCCGGGACACTGAAGCTTTCTTT. Residues: CASSPSALRDTEAFF.

This clone occurred once. The V and J genes are TRBV11-2 and TRBJ2-1; 10 bases line up with TRBD2. The CDR3 length is 14 residues. Germline trimming cut 4 bases from V and 6 bases from J; bases unmatched to any gene: 3. Germline-derived CDR1 and CDR2 are SGHAT and FQNNGV. The CDR3 reads CASSWTSGPNEQFF. The CDR3 DNA follows: TGTGCCAGCAGCTGGACTAGCGGCCCCAATGAGCAGTTCTTC.

This rearrangement joins TRBV6-2 or TRBV6-3 to TRBJ2-2; 8 bases match TRBD1. The V gene's germline CDR1 is MNHEY and CDR2 SVGEGT. Trimming cost V 3 bases and J 0 bases; bases outside gene matches: 9. The CDR3 consists of 18 residues. The CDR3 here is CASSYFYPTGANTGELFF. The CDR3 nucleotides read TGTGCCAGCAGTTATTTTTATCCGACAGGGGCGAACACCGGGGAGCTGTTTTTT.

This chain uses TRBV19 with TRBJ2-4; D is perhaps TRBD2 (6 bases). The V gene's germline CDR1 is LNHDA and CDR2 SQIVND (reference sequence). The V end was cut by 5 bases, the J end by 0 bases, with 14 bases between. The CDR3 consists of 16 residues. The chain's CDR3 is CASSLAGILAKNIQYF. The CDR3 nucleotides are TGTGCCAGTAGTCTGGCGGGGATTCTAGCCAAAAACATTCAGTACTTC.

The rearrangement links TRBV2 to TRBJ1-4; possible D gene TRBD1, 6 bases. The germline V gene encodes CDR1 SNHLY and CDR2 FYNNEI. CDR3 size: 14 residues. V dropped 8 bases and J dropped 7 bases, with 17 bases sitting between them. Written as DNA, the CDR3 is TGTGCCAGCCACAACCCCCCCAGGGGTGAAAAACTGTTTTTT. Amino acid sequence: CASHNPPRGEKLFF.

V and J are TRBV18 and TRBJ1-1; D unresolved. CDR1 KGHSH and CDR2 LQKENI come from the germline V gene. The CDR3 length is 14 residues. Trimming removed 2 bases from V and 4 bases from J, with 11 bases in between. The CDR3 region is CASSPALVGTEAFF. DNA for the CDR3: TGTGCCAGCTCACCAGCCCTAGTCGGCACTGAAGCTTTCTTT.

This sequence joins TRBV5-4 and TRBJ2-5; 8 nucleotides match TRBD2. CDR1 is SGHNT, CDR2 YYREEE, per germline (reference sequence). The CDR3 spans 15 residues. Losses at the gene ends were 0 bases for V and 2 bases for J; bases not matched to a gene: 3. CDR3 in amino acids: CASSLEREGQETQYF. For the CDR3, the DNA is TGTGCCAGCAGCTTGGAACGGGAGGGGCAAGAGACCCAGTACTTC.

The J gene is TRBJ2-3, the V gene TRBV9; 11 bases are shared with TRBD2. The CDR3 spans 18 residues. Germline CDR1 SGDLS, CDR2 YYNGEE. The V gene end was trimmed by 3 bases and the J gene end by 8 bases; junction bases not matched to a gene: 17. CDR3 bases: TGTGCCAGCAGCGAAAGGACTAGCGGGTTTGGGGAGGTGGTTACGCAGTATTTT. Protein sequence: CASSERTSGFGEVVTQYF. The whole variable domain, filled in from reference TRBV9 and TRBJ2-3, reads DSGVTQTPKHLITATGQRVTLRCSPRSGDLSVYWYQQSLDQGLQFLIQYYNGEERAKGNILERFSAQQFPDLHSELNLSSLELGDSALYFCASSERTSGFGEVVTQYFGPGTRLTVL.

The chain links TRBV5-6 to TRBJ2-1, with TRBD2 identical over 8 bases. CDR1 is SGHDT and CDR2 is YYEEEE in the germline V gene. Germline trimming cut 4 bases from V and 5 bases from J; bases unmatched to any gene: 8. The CDR3 runs 15 residues. CDR3 residues: CASSPRAGVDNEQFF. The DNA of the CDR3 is TGTGCCAGCAGCCCCCGAGCGGGAGTCGACAATGAGCAGTTCTTC.

This clone has just one count. The rearrangement joins TRBV27 to TRBJ2-5; D possibly corresponds to TRBD1 (6 bases). The CDR3 spans 14 residues. Trimming cost V 6 bases and J 2 bases, with 13 bases left between them. Per germline, CDR1 MNHEY and CDR2 SMNVEV (reference sequence). The CDR3 protein is CASRPSQGQETQYF. CDR3 in DNA: TGTGCCAGCAGACCCTCCCAGGGGCAAGAGACCCAGTACTTC.

This chain connects TRBV7-2 to TRBJ1-1; the D is unclear. Germline values: CDR1 SGHTA, CDR2 FQGNSA. The ends were cut back, 5 bases at V and 3 bases at J, with 19 bases in the middle. This CDR3 contains 16 residues. The CDR3 bases are TGTGCCAGCAGCACCGGGATAGGGCGGTTAGACACTGAAGCTTTCTTT. Amino acids: CASSTGIGRLDTEAFF.

J is TRBJ2-3 and V is TRBV19; 7 bases line up with TRBD2. V dropped 3 bases and J dropped 2; count of bases not matched to a gene: 8. Per germline, CDR1 LNHDA and CDR2 SQIVND (reference sequence). CDR3 size: 16 residues. CDR3 sequence: CASSIRSGASTDTQYF. CDR3 DNA: TGTGCCAGTAGTATCCGGAGCGGGGCCTCCACAGATACGCAGTATTTT.

The chain recombines TRBV19 with TRBJ2-1; 9 bases match TRBD2. From germline, CDR1 is LNHDA and CDR2 SQIVND (reference sequence). This CDR3 spans 14 amino acids. Trimming took 6 bases from V and 8 from J; bases not matched to a gene: 8. The CDR3 is CASRFSGRSYEQFF. The CDR3, as DNA: TGTGCCAGTAGATTCAGCGGGAGGTCGTATGAGCAGTTCTTC.

The rearrangement links TRBV13 to TRBJ2-1; 15 bases agree with TRBD2. CDR1 is PRHDT and CDR2 is FYEKMQ in the germline V gene (reference sequence). V was clipped by 2 bases and J by 7 bases; unmatched bases: 15. CDR3 length: 20 residues. CDR3 residues: CASSLPWTSGRAKLVNEQFF. The CDR3 nucleotides read TGTGCCAGCAGCTTACCCTGGACTAGCGGGAGGGCCAAATTGGTGAATGAGCAGTTCTTC. Based on the CDR3 plus reference TRBV13 and TRBJ2-1, the full variable domain is AAGVIQSPRHLIKEKRETATLKCYPIPRHDTVYWYQQGPGQDPQFLISFYEKMQSDKGSIPDRFSAQQFSDYHSELNMSSLELGDSALYFCASSLPWTSGRAKLVNEQFFGPGTRLTVL.

CDR3 sequence (DNA): TGCGCCAGCAGCTTGGAGTTTGGAGGGGATGGATCACCCCTCCACTTT. Protein sequence: CASSLEFGGDGSPLHF. The V call is TRBV5-1, the J call TRBJ1-6; weak D call: TRBD1 (5 bases). The V and J ends lost 0 bases and 10 bases respectively, with 17 bases between them. Germline V gives CDR1 SGHRS, CDR2 YFSETQ. This CDR3 has 16 amino acids.

J is TRBJ2-7 and V is TRBV14; D ambiguous. Germline CDR1 reads SGHDN; CDR2 reads FVKESK. With 2 bases removed from V and 3 bases from J, the gap between germline ends came to 5 bases. This CDR3 contains 12 residues. CDR3 sequence: CASSQSHYEQYF. The CDR3 region has the DNA TGTGCCAGCAGCCAATCCCACTACGAGCAGTACTTC. Full variable domain (missing parts from reference TRBV14 and TRBJ2-7): EAGVTQFPSHSVIEKGQTVTLRCDPISGHDNLYWYRRVMGKEIKFLLHFVKESKQDESGMPNNRFLAERTGGTYSTLKVQPAELEDSGVYFCASSQSHYEQYFGPGTRLTVT.

The chain combines TRBV5-4 with TRBJ2-1; 7 positions match TRBD2. The CDR3 has 14 residues. V lost 2 bases and J lost 7; bases outside the gene matches: 6. The germline V gene encodes CDR1 SGHNT and CDR2 YYREEE (reference sequence). The CDR3 reads CASSFSTLANEQFF. The CDR3 DNA follows: TGTGCCAGCAGCTTTTCCACACTAGCGAATGAGCAGTTCTTC.

The chain carries TRBV5-5 and TRBJ1-3; D is ambiguous. CDR3 length equals 13 residues. Germline CDR1 reads SGHKS; CDR2 reads YYEKEE (reference sequence). The germline V and J ends were trimmed by 0 bases and 3 bases, with 4 bases remaining between them. As DNA, the CDR3 is TGTGCCAGCAGCTTGGCGGTTGGAAACACCATATATTTT. It specifies CASSLAVGNTIYF. The entire variable domain, with the rest obtained from reference TRBV5-5 and TRBJ1-3, is as follows: DAGVTQSPTHLIKTRGQQVTLRCSPISGHKSVSWYQQVLGQGPQFIFQYYEKEERGRGNFPDRFSARQFPNYSSELNVNALLLGDSALYLCASSLAVGNTIYFGEGSWLTVV.

This clone was recorded a few times. The rearrangement links TRBV5-1 to TRBJ1-5; D is perhaps TRBD1 (5 bases). This CDR3 region has 14 residues. The V end was cut by 1 base, the J end by 4 bases, with 9 bases between. In germline, CDR1 is SGHRS, CDR2 YFSETQ. CDR3 loop: CASSLRQPNQPQHF. The CDR3, as DNA: TGCGCCAGCAGCTTGAGACAGCCAAATCAGCCCCAGCATTTT.

V gene TRBV27 combines with J gene TRBJ2-7; D is perhaps TRBD2 (5 bases). The CDR3 is made up of 13 amino acids. Germline values: CDR1 MNHEY, CDR2 SMNVEV (reference sequence). Between the trimmed V and J ends, which lost 7 bases and 2 bases, there was a span of 12 bases. CDR3 coding DNA: TGTGCCAGCAAGGGAGAGCCCGCCTACGAGCAGTACTTC. Translating it yields CASKGEPAYEQYF.

CDR3 sequence reads: CASSKEDNGGAEQFF. The DNA of the CDR3 is TGTGCCAGCAGCAAAGAAGACAACGGAGGGGCGGAGCAGTTCTTC. V and J are TRBV21-1 and TRBJ2-1; the tabulated D call, TRBD2, remains unverified against the DNA. TRBV21-1 is a recognized pseudogene. The CDR3 has 15 residues.

V usage is TRBV30 and J usage is TRBJ2-7, with 9 bases matching TRBD2. Looked up from germline, CDR1 is GTSNPN and CDR2 is SVGIG (reference sequence). The CDR3 is 14 residues long. After removal of 2 bases from V and 2 bases from J, the junction contained 4 bases not matched to a gene. The CDR3, as DNA: TGTGCCTGGAGTCGCGGGGGGGGAGCCTACGAGCAGTACTTC. Residues: CAWSRGGGAYEQYF.

The rearrangement uses TRBV5-6 and TRBJ2-7, with 9 nucleotides matching TRBD1. Trimming took 0 bases from V and 2 from J; bases not matched to a gene: 3. Germline CDR1 is SGHDT and CDR2 is YYEEEE. The CDR3 runs to 15 residues. The CDR3 loop is CASSLETGGAYEQYF. In DNA form, the CDR3 reads TGTGCCAGCAGCTTGGAGACAGGGGGTGCCTACGAGCAGTACTTC.

This clone was seen only once. V and J are TRBV11-2 and TRBJ2-7; 11 positions agree with TRBD2. J lost 3 bases, V lost 4 bases, and 14 bases had no gene match. The CDR3 consists of 18 residues. Germline CDR1 is SGHAT and CDR2 is FQNNGV. The CDR3 bases are TGTGCCAGCAGCTCCCTCTGGGCGACTAGCGGGAATGTCTACGAGCAGTACTTC. Its protein is CASSSLWATSGNVYEQYF.

The V call is TRBV6-5, the J call TRBJ2-4; maybe TRBD1 (6 bases). The CDR3 extends over 12 amino acids. Per germline, CDR1 MNHEY and CDR2 SVGAGI. With 6 bases removed from V and 8 bases from J, the gap between germline ends came to 11 bases. Written as DNA, the CDR3 is TGTGCCAGCAGCGACAGGCGATACATTCAGTACTTC. It specifies CASSDRRYIQYF.